A selection of T cell receptor beta chains follows, all from one sample in a study of spatial heterogeneity in lung cancer. TCRdb independently ran MiXCR on the 5' RACE reads; one entry per CDR3 protein. Of under 40,000 distinct CDR3 sequences in the sample, around 5.2% were seen once. Material: PBMCs, obtained at surgery. The source of these receptors is a female donor with early-stage non-small cell lung cancer. Each CDR3 is given with its conserved first and last residue. Each record gives: J gene, clone size, V gene, CDR3 protein. A row's size may be missing; if present it is once, few, many or a size class.

j_call: TRBJ2-2
clone_size: many
v_call: TRBV13
cdr3_aa: CASSWDYGELFF

j_call: TRBJ2-5
clone_size: many
v_call: TRBV19
cdr3_aa: CASSPRPLQETQYF

j_call: TRBJ2-7
clone_size: few
v_call: TRBV12-3/TRBV12-4
cdr3_aa: CASTQGGLPYEQYF

j_call: TRBJ1-5
clone_size: few
v_call: TRBV19
cdr3_aa: CASSIWGRGNQPQHF

j_call: TRBJ2-7
clone_size: many
v_call: TRBV29-1
cdr3_aa: CSVGQSLGSYEQYF

j_call: TRBJ1-2
clone_size: -
v_call: TRBV19
cdr3_aa: CASSLIQGGYTF

j_call: TRBJ2-1
clone_size: few
v_call: TRBV9
cdr3_aa: CASSATGTGVNEQFF

j_call: TRBJ2-5
clone_size: many
v_call: TRBV7-3
cdr3_aa: CASSKQGETQYF

j_call: TRBJ2-5
clone_size: many
v_call: TRBV18
cdr3_aa: CASSPPGQETQYF

j_call: TRBJ1-6
clone_size: many
v_call: TRBV12-3/TRBV12-4
cdr3_aa: CASTIRVGQASSPLHF

j_call: TRBJ1-5
clone_size: -
v_call: TRBV12-3/TRBV12-4
cdr3_aa: CASSLTPWDQPQHF

j_call: TRBJ1-5
clone_size: -
v_call: TRBV27
cdr3_aa: CASSLDRIQPQHF

j_call: TRBJ2-5
clone_size: many
v_call: TRBV9
cdr3_aa: CASSAGQLYQETQYF

j_call: TRBJ2-4
clone_size: many
v_call: TRBV7-9
cdr3_aa: CASSLDGGGLAKNIQYF

j_call: TRBJ1-5
clone_size: few
v_call: TRBV7-8
cdr3_aa: CASSFAGLQPQHF

j_call: TRBJ2-7
clone_size: few
v_call: TRBV6-2/TRBV6-3
cdr3_aa: CASTPAVHLRAYEQYF

j_call: TRBJ2-7
clone_size: many
v_call: TRBV2
cdr3_aa: CASTPRGPSMKYF

j_call: TRBJ1-4
clone_size: many
v_call: TRBV27
cdr3_aa: CASSTPTGRREEKLFF

j_call: TRBJ2-3
clone_size: many
v_call: TRBV7-9
cdr3_aa: CASSRAGGTDTQYF

j_call: TRBJ2-3
clone_size: many
v_call: TRBV3-1
cdr3_aa: CASSSGGREDSDTQYF

j_call: TRBJ1-2
clone_size: few
v_call: TRBV5-1
cdr3_aa: CATSPRGQASNYGYTF

j_call: TRBJ1-6
clone_size: many
v_call: TRBV25-1
cdr3_aa: CASSSVEGALSYNSPLHF

j_call: TRBJ1-3
clone_size: many
v_call: TRBV10-3
cdr3_aa: CAITWANTIYF

j_call: TRBJ1-2
clone_size: few
v_call: TRBV30
cdr3_aa: CAWSRASNYGYTF

j_call: TRBJ1-4
clone_size: many
v_call: TRBV20-1
cdr3_aa: CSAEEGGSNEKLFF

j_call: TRBJ1-2
clone_size: -
v_call: TRBV6-5
cdr3_aa: CASSYSARGNYGYTF

j_call: TRBJ2-1
clone_size: many
v_call: TRBV6-2/TRBV6-3
cdr3_aa: CASSYVSLAGADNEQFF

j_call: TRBJ2-3
clone_size: many
v_call: TRBV7-9
cdr3_aa: CASSAGADTQYF

j_call: TRBJ2-1
clone_size: many
v_call: TRBV20-1
cdr3_aa: CSATGTGGNEQFF

j_call: TRBJ2-7
clone_size: many
v_call: TRBV19
cdr3_aa: CASSSVGGPGEQYF

j_call: TRBJ1-2
clone_size: few
v_call: TRBV3-1
cdr3_aa: CASSQRDRGAGYTF

j_call: TRBJ1-1
clone_size: many
v_call: TRBV5-1
cdr3_aa: CASSRDQEAFF

j_call: TRBJ1-2
clone_size: many
v_call: TRBV4-1
cdr3_aa: CASSQVLGGYTF

j_call: TRBJ1-1
clone_size: many
v_call: TRBV28
cdr3_aa: CASSYYREAFF

j_call: TRBJ1-5
clone_size: many
v_call: TRBV7-6
cdr3_aa: CASSLQGSNQPQHF

j_call: TRBJ2-7
clone_size: many
v_call: TRBV7-8
cdr3_aa: CASSSSGGVKYF

j_call: TRBJ2-7
clone_size: -
v_call: TRBV3-1
cdr3_aa: CASSPRLVSGGIEQYF

j_call: TRBJ1-1
clone_size: many
v_call: TRBV19
cdr3_aa: CATSGGDMGDTEAFF